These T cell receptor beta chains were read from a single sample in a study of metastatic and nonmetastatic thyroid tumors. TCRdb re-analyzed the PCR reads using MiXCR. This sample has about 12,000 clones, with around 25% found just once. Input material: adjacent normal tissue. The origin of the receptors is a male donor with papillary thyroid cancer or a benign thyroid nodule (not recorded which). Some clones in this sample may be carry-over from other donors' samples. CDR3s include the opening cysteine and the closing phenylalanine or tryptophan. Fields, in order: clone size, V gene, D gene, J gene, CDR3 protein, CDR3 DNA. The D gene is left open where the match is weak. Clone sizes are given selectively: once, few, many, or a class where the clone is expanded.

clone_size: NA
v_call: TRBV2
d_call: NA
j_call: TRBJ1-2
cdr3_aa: CASSEGGRGGYGYTF
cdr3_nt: TGTGCCAGCAGTGAAGGCGGCAGGGGCGGATATGGCTACACCTTC

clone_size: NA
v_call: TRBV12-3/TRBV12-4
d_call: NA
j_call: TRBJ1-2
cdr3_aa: CASRGEYWGRNYGYTF
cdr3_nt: TGTGCCAGCAGAGGGGAGTATTGGGGGCGAAACTATGGCTACACCTTC

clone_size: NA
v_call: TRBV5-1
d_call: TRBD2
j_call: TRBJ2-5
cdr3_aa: CASSFTSGTETQYF
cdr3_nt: TGCGCCAGCAGCTTTACTAGCGGGACGGAGACCCAGTACTTC

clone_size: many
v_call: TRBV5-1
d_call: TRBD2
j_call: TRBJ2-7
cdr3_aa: CASSSTSGGSNEQYF
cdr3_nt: TGCGCCAGCAGCTCGACTAGCGGAGGGTCGAACGAGCAGTACTTC

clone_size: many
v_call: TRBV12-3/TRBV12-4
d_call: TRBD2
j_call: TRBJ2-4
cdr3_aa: CASSPGLGNIQYF
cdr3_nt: TGTGCCAGCAGTCCAGGACTAGGAAACATTCAGTACTTC

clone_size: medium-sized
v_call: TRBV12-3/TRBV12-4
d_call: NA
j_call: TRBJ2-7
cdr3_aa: CASSFGGPDYEQYF
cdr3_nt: TGTGCCAGCAGTTTCGGGGGACCCGACTACGAGCAGTACTTC

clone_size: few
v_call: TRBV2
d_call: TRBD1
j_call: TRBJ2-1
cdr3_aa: CASSYRDRGAYNEQFF
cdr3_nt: TGTGCCAGCAGCTACCGGGACAGGGGCGCCTACAATGAGCAGTTCTTC

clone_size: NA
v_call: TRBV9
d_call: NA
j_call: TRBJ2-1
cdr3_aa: CASSVSGTVGEQFF
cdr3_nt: TGTGCCAGCAGCGTTAGCGGAACCGTCGGTGAGCAGTTCTTC

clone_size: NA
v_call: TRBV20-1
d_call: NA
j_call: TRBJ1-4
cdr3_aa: CSASLITNEKLFF
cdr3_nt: TGCAGTGCTAGTCTCATAACTAATGAAAAACTGTTTTTT

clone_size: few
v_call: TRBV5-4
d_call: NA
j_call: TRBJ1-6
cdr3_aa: CASSWGLSGRGGSPLHF
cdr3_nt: TGTGCCAGCAGCTGGGGGCTCAGCGGGAGAGGAGGTTCACCCCTCCACTTT

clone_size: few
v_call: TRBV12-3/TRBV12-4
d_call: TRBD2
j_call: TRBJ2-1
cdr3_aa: CASRLAGREQFF
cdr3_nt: TGTGCCAGCAGACTAGCGGGGAGGGAGCAGTTCTTC

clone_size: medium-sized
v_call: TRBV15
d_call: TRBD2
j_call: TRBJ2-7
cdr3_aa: CATRSTSGYEQYF
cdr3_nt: TGTGCCACAAGGTCGACTAGCGGGTACGAGCAGTACTTC

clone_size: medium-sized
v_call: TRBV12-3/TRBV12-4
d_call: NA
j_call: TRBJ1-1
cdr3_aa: CASSLTGANTEAFF
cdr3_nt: TGTGCCAGCAGTTTAACCGGGGCGAACACTGAAGCTTTCTTT

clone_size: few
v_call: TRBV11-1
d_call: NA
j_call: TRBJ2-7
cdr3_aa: CASSMGTVGYEQYF
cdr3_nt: TGTGCCAGCAGCATGGGGACGGTAGGGTACGAGCAGTACTTC

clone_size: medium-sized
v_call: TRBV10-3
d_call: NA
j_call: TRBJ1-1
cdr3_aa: CAISGQGADTEAFF
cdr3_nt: TGTGCCATCAGTGGTCAAGGCGCGGACACTGAAGCTTTCTTT

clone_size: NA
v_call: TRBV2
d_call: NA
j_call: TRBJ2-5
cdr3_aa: CASTEINQETQYF
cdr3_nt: TGTGCCAGCACGGAAATCAACCAAGAGACCCAGTACTTC

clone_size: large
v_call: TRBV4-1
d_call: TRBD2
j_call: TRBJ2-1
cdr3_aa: CASLGLAGGPYNEQFF
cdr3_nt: TGCGCCAGCCTTGGACTAGCGGGGGGGCCATACAATGAGCAGTTCTTC

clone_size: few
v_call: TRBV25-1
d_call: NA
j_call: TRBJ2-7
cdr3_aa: CASSESPRTYEQYF
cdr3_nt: TGTGCCAGCAGTGAATCCCCCCGTACCTACGAGCAGTACTTC

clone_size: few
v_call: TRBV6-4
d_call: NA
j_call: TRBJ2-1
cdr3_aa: CASSDPEIRINEQFF
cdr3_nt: TGTGCCAGCAGTGACCCAGAGATCCGGATCAATGAGCAGTTCTTC